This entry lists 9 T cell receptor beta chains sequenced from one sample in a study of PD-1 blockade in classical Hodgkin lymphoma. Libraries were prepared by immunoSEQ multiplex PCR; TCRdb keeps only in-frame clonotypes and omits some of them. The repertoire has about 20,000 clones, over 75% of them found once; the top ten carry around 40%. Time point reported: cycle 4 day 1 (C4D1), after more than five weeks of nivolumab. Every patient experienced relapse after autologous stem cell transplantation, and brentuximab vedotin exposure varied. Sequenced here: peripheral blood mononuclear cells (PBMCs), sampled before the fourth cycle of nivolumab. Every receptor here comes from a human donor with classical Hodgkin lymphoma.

The CDR3 region is CASSPPGQGINEQFF. The CDR3 DNA sequence: TGTGCCAGTAGTCCCCCGGGACAGGGTATTAATGAGCAGTTCTTC. The rearrangement uses TRBV19 and TRBJ2-1; 9 bases map to TRBD1. The germline gives CDR1 LNHDA, CDR2 SQIVND (reference sequence). J gave up 7 bases and V 5 bases, and 9 bases lay outside the gene matches. The CDR3 covers 15 residues.

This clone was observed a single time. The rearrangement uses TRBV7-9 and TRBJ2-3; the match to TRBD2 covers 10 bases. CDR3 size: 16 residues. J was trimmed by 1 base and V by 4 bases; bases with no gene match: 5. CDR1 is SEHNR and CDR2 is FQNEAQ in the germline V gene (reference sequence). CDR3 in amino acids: CASSSQGLAGTDTQYF. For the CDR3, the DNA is TGTGCCAGCAGCTCTCAAGGACTAGCGGGCACAGATACGCAGTATTTT.

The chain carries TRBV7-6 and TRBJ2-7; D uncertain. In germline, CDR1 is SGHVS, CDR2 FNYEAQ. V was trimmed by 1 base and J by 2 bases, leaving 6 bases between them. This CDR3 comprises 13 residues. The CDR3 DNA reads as TGTGCCAGCAGCTTAGGCCGGACCTACGAGCAGTACTTC. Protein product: CASSLGRTYEQYF.

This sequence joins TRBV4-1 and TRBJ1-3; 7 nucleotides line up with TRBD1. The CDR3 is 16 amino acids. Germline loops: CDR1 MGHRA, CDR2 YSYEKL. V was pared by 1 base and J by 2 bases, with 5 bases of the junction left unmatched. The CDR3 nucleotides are TGCGCCAGCAGCCAAGGCCCCGACAGGGCTGGAAACACCATATATTTT. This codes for CASSQGPDRAGNTIYF.

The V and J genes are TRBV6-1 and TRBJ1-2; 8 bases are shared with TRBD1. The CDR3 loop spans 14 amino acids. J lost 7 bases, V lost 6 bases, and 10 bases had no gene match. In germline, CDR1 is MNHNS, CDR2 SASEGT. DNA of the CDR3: TGTGCCAGCAGGAAGACAGGGGACGAGGGTGGCTACACCTTC. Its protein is CASRKTGDEGGYTF.

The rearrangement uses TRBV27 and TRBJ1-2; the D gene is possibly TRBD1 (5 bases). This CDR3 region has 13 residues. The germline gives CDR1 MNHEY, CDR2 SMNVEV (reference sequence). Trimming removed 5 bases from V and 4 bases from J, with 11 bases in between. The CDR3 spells CASSPTVFYGYTF. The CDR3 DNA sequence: TGTGCCAGCAGTCCGACAGTCTTCTATGGCTACACCTTC.

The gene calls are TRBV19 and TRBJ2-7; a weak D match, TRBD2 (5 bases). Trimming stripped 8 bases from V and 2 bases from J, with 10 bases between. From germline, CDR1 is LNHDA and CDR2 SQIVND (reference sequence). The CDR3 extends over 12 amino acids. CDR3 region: CASGTGAYEQYF. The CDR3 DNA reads TGTGCCAGTGGTACCGGGGCCTACGAGCAGTACTTC.

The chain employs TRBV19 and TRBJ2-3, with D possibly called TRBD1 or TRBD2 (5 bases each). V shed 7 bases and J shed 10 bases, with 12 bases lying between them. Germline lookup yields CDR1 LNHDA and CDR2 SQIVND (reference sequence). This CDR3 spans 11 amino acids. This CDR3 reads CASMGPVPQYF. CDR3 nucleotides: TGTGCCAGTATGGGACCAGTACCGCAGTATTTT.

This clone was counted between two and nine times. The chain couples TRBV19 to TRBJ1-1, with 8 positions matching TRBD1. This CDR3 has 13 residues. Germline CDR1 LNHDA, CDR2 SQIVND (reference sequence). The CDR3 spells CAVSRGQATEAFF. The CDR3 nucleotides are TGTGCTGTCAGTAGGGGACAGGCCACTGAAGCTTTCTTT.